This T cell receptor (beta chain) stems from a study of T cell responses to AZD1222 COVID-19 vaccine. Regarding the study as a whole: The study found vaccine-associated CD4 TCRs spanning spike, dominant at 160-218 and 743-854. Clonal diversity was possibly underestimated; the donors were predominantly white British and more often female.

Pooling of second doses given at about 4 or about 12 weeks was done. Produced via immunoSEQ multiplex PCR; TCRdb's table is partial and in-frame only. The table has roughly 200,000 clones, 80% to 95% seen once; the top ten hold 1.5% to 2%. This clone was seen just once. The antigen is not known. The V and J ends lost 2 bases and 0 bases respectively, with 16 bases between them. This CDR3 has 18 residues. Germline values: CDR1 SNHLY, CDR2 FYNNEI. The sequence was obtained from an adult who received the AZD1222 COVID-19 vaccine. The source material was peripheral blood, sampled 28 days after the second AZD1222 dose. This sequence joins TRBV2 and TRBJ2-2; D call uncertain. The CDR3 sequence: CASSEPPWTPPNTGELFF. The CDR3 DNA reads TGTGCCAGCAGTGAACCCCCTTGGACGCCACCGAACACCGGGGAGCTGTTTTTT.